The following is a T cell receptor (beta chain) sequence with its context. Its binding antigen is unknown. No per-base quality is available; no much larger clone lies one base away. This sample also contains other DNA sequences that code for the same CDR3. Library method: the immunoSEQ multiplex PCR assay. The multiplex PCR relied on a mix of 60 forward primers for TCR Vbeta segments and 13 reverse primers for TCR Jbeta segments. Amplification of the CDR3 region of rearranged TCR beta genes was performed with a multiplex PCR assay on genomic DNA. On the Illumina HiSeq System, the amplified TCR beta libraries were sequenced as 87-base-pair reads. In the paper's pipeline: A later analysis tallied around 80 million unique TCR beta chains across the 640 or so repertoires, and about 12 million of those chains were shared by two or more donors. Raw reads were error-corrected and collapsed into unique sequences by a nearest-neighbor algorithm in which closely related sequences were merged to remove PCR and sequencing errors. To assign V, D and J gene segments, CDR3 sequences were aligned to IMGT reference sequences. For a sequence to be retained, a match of at least six nucleotides was required to both a V gene segment and a J gene segment. A rearrangement was called productive if the CDR3 had no stop codons and remained in frame with V and J, and every other rearrangement was called non-productive. Following IMGT convention, CDR3 was defined as the stretch from the second conserved V-encoded cysteine up to the conserved J-encoded phenylalanine. Sequences without an unambiguous match to a single V gene segment were excluded from the earlier analysis of almost 600 of the donors. An earlier analysis of a few hundred of the donors classified V segments as functional when productive rearrangements were above 56.7% and as segregating when the standard deviation between donors was above 5%. A statistical classification framework was built to diagnose cytomegalovirus status from the catalog of TCR beta chain sequences. In a later analysis, TCR nucleotide sequences were compared against IMGT/GENE-DB human TR gene sequences so that V and J genes could be assigned. The TCRdist pipeline was used in a later analysis to assign CDR3 sequences and most-parsimonious VDJ recombination scenarios. A later analysis defined each TCR beta chain by its CDR3 amino acid sequence plus V-gene family, and excluded reads lacking a unique V-gene family. To address suspected cross-contamination and a sequencing artifact, a later analysis removed over 500 highly shared, low-generation-probability nucleotide sequences. In a later analysis, a clonal expansion index for each public chain was calculated from normalized within-repertoire ranks of inferred template counts. In a later analysis, generation probabilities were computed with a VDJ recombination model fitted to out-of-frame rearrangements, and the resulting probabilities were checked against IGoR. In a later analysis, hypergeometric tests were used to score TCR-TCR, TCR-HLA and TCR-CMV co-occurrence, with a repertoire-size bias correction applied to TCR pairs. In a later analysis, false discovery rates were estimated by permuting HLA or CMV assignments 20 times. In a later analysis, co-occurring TCRs were grouped with DBSCAN, and TCRdist sequence similarity was added when clustering was performed within HLA-allele-positive subsets. Co-occurrence clustering excluded repertoires with fewer than 30,000 or more than 120,000 public chains, plus five with anomalous nucleotide sharing. TCRdb holds this immuneACCESS table with in-frame rearrangements only. Some clones are missing; in checked studies, unresolved V genes explain under half, and the rest has no known cause. D and trimming come from the DNA, and the V and J calls and clone size come from that table. The sample table lists more than 100,000 clones, just under 80% of them with a count of one. Approximately 1.5% of the sample lies in the top ten.

Trimming removed 0 bases from V and 8 bases from J, leaving 7 bases between the germline ends. From the germline V gene (reference sequence), CDR1 is LNHNV and CDR2 is YYDKDF. Including cysteine and phenylalanine, the CDR3 has 12 amino acids. Just the 36-base CDR3 DNA is kept, in frame starting at base 1. This record belongs to a study of cytomegalovirus exposure and HLA in healthy donors (dated by TCRdb to about 2017). For the wider study: According to an earlier analysis of 587 of the donors, 150 million to 200 million T cells yielded roughly 110 million unique TCR beta sequences and 276 Gb of sequence data. Using immunosequencing, the study profiled T cell repertoires from 550 to 750 subjects and related those repertoires to cytomegalovirus serostatus. A later genetic analysis took genome-wide SNP genotypes for 398 of the 666 donors and used that subset as a discovery cohort. The genetic ancestry cluster associated with self-reported Caucasian donors included roughly 84% of the 350 to 500 genotyped donors. Among a few hundred genotyped donors of the cohort, an average of approximately 230,000 unique TCR beta nucleotide sequences were sequenced per donor, roughly 18% of them non-productive. Roughly 300 gigabases of sequencing data and roughly 80 million unique TCR sequences made up an early release that covered some 640 HLA-typed donors. The aim of the study was to test whether cataloging public T cell receptors could identify signatures of past pathogen exposure. A later analysis re-examined previously published TCR beta repertoires from roughly 650 donors and added high-resolution HLA genotyping to investigate patterns of TCR occurrence. HLA typing covered class I and class II loci at four-digit resolution. The later analysis used no new phenotypic data to find candidate immune exposures, relying instead on TCR beta sequences and their occurrence across donors. A separate validation cohort of some 130 different subjects was used in addition to the 666-subject first cohort. To predict cytomegalovirus infection status, the study combined high-throughput TCR immunosequencing, statistical association of individual TCRs with disease status, and machine learning. Donor age, sex, ethnicity and CMV serostatus were compiled alongside the repertoire data. Roughly five DR-DQ haplotypes were handled as single units for association and clustering because linkage in the cohort was strong. To decide whether each TCR beta V gene segment behaved as functional or pseudogenic, an earlier analysis of over 500 of the donors relied on high-throughput TCR beta sequencing. All discovery cohort repertoires had been generated using a single sequencing platform. Typing coverage varied by locus: roughly 629-630 donors for A, B, C, DRB1 and DQB1; roughly 510 for DQA1; over 600 for DPA1; approximately 490 for DPB1. Points the paper makes about the study in general: In a later genetic analysis, a missense DCLRE1C variant was associated with V-gene and J-gene trimming of TCR beta chains, and the association was replicated in an independent cohort. An earlier analysis of approximately 590 of the donors showed that most TCR beta V segments appeared in productive rearrangements either about 90% or about 30% of the time, which broadly matched IMGT annotations. It was suggested by the authors that the approach could potentially be generalized to other disease states and immunological phenotypes. In a later analysis, several top co-occurrence clusters were reported to appear linked to parvovirus B19, influenza, CMV and Epstein-Barr virus. Because counts were too low, fewer than 20 rarely observed V segments, including chromosome 9 orphons, were excluded from the earlier analysis of fewer than 650 of the donors. A cluster of highly shared sequence variants was judged likely to represent a technical artifact of the sequencing pipeline. CMV serostatus was the only immune exposure information available for the cohort. Presence/absence analyses assumed roughly uniform sequencing depth across donors, an assumption that may not hold. Across donors, most TCR sequences were observed very rarely, whereas some public TCRs were present in many individuals. When HLA alleles, especially DR and DQ, strongly co-occurred, attributing TCR associations to individual alleles was difficult. According to a later analysis, most CMV-associated TCR beta chains appeared to be HLA-restricted, and the HLA associations seemed to be driven largely by CMV exposure. In vitro tests confirmed that a few of the cytomegalovirus-associated TCR beta chains recognize cytomegalovirus antigens. In a later analysis, TCR association rates were found to vary across HLA loci, with the most associated TCRs seen for DRB1 alleles and the fewest for HLA-C alleles. HLA typing was unavailable for some donors at each locus, so association tests used only the typed subset. According to a later genetic analysis, donors in an Asian-associated ancestry cluster had fewer N-insertions in productive TCRs than the approximately 690-donor mean. In a later analysis, HLA-associated TCR beta chains showed more clonal expansion and lower generation probabilities than non-associated chains that were equally common. A further reported finding was that TCR beta sequences accurately predicted the HLA-A and HLA-B alleles for most subjects in the first cohort. Linkage disequilibrium might explain the correlated functional status among segregating V segments, but an unknown experimental factor could not be excluded. A later analysis associated about 16,000 TCR beta sequences with specific HLA alleles at a false discovery rate of 0.05. The classifier was reported to diagnose cytomegalovirus status with high specificity and sensitivity in both the original and validation cohorts. Some IMGT-functional V segments, including TRBV6-2 and TRBV6-3, could not be told apart with the 87-base-pair reads, so those segments were excluded. In the study, 150 to 200 TCR beta chains were listed as associated with cytomegalovirus. The cohort was sequenced for TCR beta chains only, and without alpha or paired-chain data the features that could be detected were limited.

The cohort was made up of approximately 670 healthy bone marrow donors. Cohort members were all nominally healthy when sampled, although unrecorded immune exposures were likely present. The donor was CMV seronegative and belonged to the group of 352 seronegative cohort members. Every donor gave a peripheral blood sample, and the peripheral blood mononuclear cells from that sample were used for TCR beta sequencing. The Qiagen DNeasy Blood Extraction Kit was used to extract genomic DNA from the blood cell samples. The rearranged segments are TRBV15 and TRBJ1-1, with no confidently assigned D gene. This TCR was sampled from a woman aged 18-30 years in good health and CMV-seronegative. The specimen sequenced was PBMCs. The nucleotide sequence reads TGTGCCACCAGCAGAGATCGCGCGGAAGCTTTCTTT. It codes for CATSRDRAEAFF.